The sequence of this TCR beta chain was determined in a study of T cells in women clearing cervical HPV infection (dated 2018 in TCRdb). Study-wide context: The cases were 20 to 25 women with histologically confirmed HPV16-related CIN3 or worse, and 2 of those women had invasive cancers. Cases were matched to controls by age within five years and by the year the sample was collected. Median age was approximately 30 years in cases versus 38 to 45 in controls, and baseline characteristics did not differ significantly. The exploratory proof-of-principle case-control study was nested within the Guanacaste HPV Natural History Study in Costa Rica and compared TCR repertoires across cervical HPV16 outcomes. Blood from cases was drawn at the visit where the lesion was first identified, while blood from controls was drawn once the infection was no longer detected. For cases, the median interval between lesion detection and blood sampling was roughly 140 days, with an interquartile range of roughly 80 to 230 days. The 20 to 30 controls were women who cleared a single incident HPV16 infection within 12 months without developing precancer or cancer. Five blinded duplicates per group were added as quality controls, so that 60 or so samples were obtained: 50 or so participants and some 10 replicates. The parent cohort enrolled roughly 9,600 women aged 18 or older in Guanacaste, Costa Rica, during about 1992 to 1995 and followed them for over six years. Since HLA typing was available for only a few women, HLA type could not be ruled out as a confounder.

Using the immunoSEQ assay, multiplex PCR amplified TCR beta CDR3 regions from an average of approximately 1,200 ng of genomic DNA per sample. The assay corrected primer bias using a complete synthetic TCR repertoire to establish an amplification baseline. Amplicons were sequenced on the Illumina platform. As for the original processing: Sequences were error-corrected by clustering with frequency ratios and a modified nearest-neighbor algorithm and were then analyzed in the immunoSEQ Analyzer with IMGT gene definitions. TCR richness and evenness were averaged over 20 rarefaction repeats at each rarefaction depth, excluding samples with fewer sequences than the depth. Relative abundances of V, D and J genes were compared between groups using Wilcoxon rank sum tests, with FDR correction applied. Blinded duplicates gave an intraclass correlation of 95.6% for TCR richness and an average of 76.4% across 66 gene segments. TCRdb retrieved this table from immuneACCESS and kept in-frame rearrangements only. Not all clones are present; in checked studies, unresolved V genes account for under half, and no reason is known for the remainder. V and J calls and clone size come straight from that table; D and trimming were deduced from the DNA. The table for this sample lists roughly 40,000 clones. The ten most abundant clones make up around 4.5% of the sample.

A word on this clone: Its binding antigen is unknown. The CDR3 end lies 3 residues beyond the end of the read and is filled in from the germline J gene.

The study at large found these results: Cases had lower TRBV6-7 relative abundance than controls (roughly 0.12% versus 0.17%; Bonferroni P = 0.0008). The cross-sectional design could not show whether the associations came before the infection or were a result of it, and neither effector/memory subsets nor HPV-specific T cells were isolated. Because the number of T cells per sample was unknown, the richness differences could reflect varying T-cell content rather than repertoire biology. By combining richness with V gene abundances, random forest classifiers separated cases from controls with an estimated AUC of roughly 0.8. TCR repertoire richness was significantly higher in CIN3+ cases than in controls across sequencing depths, while evenness did not differ.

Every participant had a single incident cervical HPV16 infection, and prevalent HPV16 infections were excluded. Cervical HPV DNA was detected with MY09/MY11 PCR, and genotyping was done by dot-blot hybridization. Fifteen mL of heparinized blood were centrifuged, and the buffy coat was split into aliquots, frozen at -30 degrees C, and then kept at -80 degrees C. QIAGEN kits were used to extract genomic DNA from the buffy coat specimens. The germline V gene specifies SGHRS as CDR1 and YFSETQ as CDR2. The CDR3 has 16 amino acids, counting the end cysteine and phenylalanine. Of the CDR3's DNA, 39 bases were read; they are in frame from base 1. V ends up 2 bases short and J 5 bases short, with an unmatched junction base count of 8.

This TCR was recovered from a woman aged 18 to 75 with a cervical HPV16 infection that either progressed to CIN3+ or cleared (not recorded which). The sample consisted of blood buffy coat. The chain uses TRBV5-1 and TRBJ2-5; 11 bases in between match TRBD2. The CDR3 region has the sequence CASSLTSGGGWETQYF. The CDR3 bases that were read are TGCGCCAGCAGCTTAACTAGCGGGGGCGGCTGGGAGACC.